The clone carrying this T cell receptor beta chain has only a few counts. Its antigen is currently unknown. The data were obtained in a study of T cell repertoires in cytomegalovirus infection. Study details: CMV epitopes, recently identified HLA-C-restricted and well-studied HLA-B-restricted, were used. Public TCR beta signatures indicated both CMV infection and matching HLA type.

Study-level results: Carriage of CMV together with the relevant HLA was identifiable through cumulative public TCR beta family frequency. HLA-C-restricted CMV-specific TCR beta clonotypes prevailed in the ex vivo response.

Using its own MiXCR run on the reads, TCRdb lists one record per CDR3 protein. The table records about 900,000 distinct CDR3 sequences, around 29% of them present only once. The source material was cultured CD8+ T cells from PBMCs, sampled from culture after CMV antigen stimulation. The sequence was obtained from a human donor in good health (CMV status not recorded). Some clones in this sample may be carry-over from other donors' samples.

The CDR3 nucleotides read TGTGCCAGCATTGGAGAGCACTATGGCTACACCTTC. Translating it yields CASIGEHYGYTF. The chain uses TRBV2 and TRBJ1-2; D is unclear. This CDR3 spans 12 amino acids. Germline CDR1 reads SNHLY; CDR2 reads FYNNEI. V lost 7 bases and J 3 bases, leaving 9 bases between the germline ends.